The table lists the clone carrying this T cell receptor (beta chain) with a few counts. Its matching antigen is unknown. These data come from a study of neoadjuvant anti-PD-1 for oral cavity cancer. Across the whole study: Non-progressing patients received a fourth nivolumab dose near day 43, then surgery on days 50-56.

Profiling relied on immunoSEQ multiplex PCR, and the TCRdb table lists in-frame clones only, not all of them. The sample has about 14,000 clones; about 65% are singletons. Cohort: HPV-negative, locally advanced oral cavity squamous cell carcinoma patients. This CDR3 has 13 residues. Germline V lookup: CDR1 SGHAT, CDR2 FQNNGV. Trimming stripped 4 bases from V and 1 base from J, with 7 bases between. Findings of the study overall: Higher pretreatment Treg/Th17 ratios tracked higher pretreatment blood clonality.

This chain connects TRBV11-2 to TRBJ1-1, with unresolved D. This sample comprised PBMCs, obtained before nivolumab (anti-PD-1) treatment. This TCR was recovered from a person aged 35-79 years with oral cavity squamous cell carcinoma. CDR3 amino acids: CASSSLGNTEAFF. The CDR3 region has the DNA TGTGCCAGCAGCTCCCTAGGGAACACTGAAGCTTTCTTT. The complete variable domain, with remaining parts taken from reference TRBV11-2 and TRBJ1-1, reads EAGVAQSPRYKIIEKRQSVAFWCNPISGHATLYWYQQILGQGPKLLIQFQNNGVVDDSQLPKDRFSAERLKGVDSTLKIQPAKLEDSAVYLCASSSLGNTEAFFGQGTRLTVV.